The next 13 T cell receptor beta chains were all read from a single sample in a study of blood T cell repertoires in COVID-19. Clones were read by immunoSEQ multiplex PCR, and TCRdb kept only the in-frame ones, dropping some. The sample records about 300,000 clones, around 92% being singletons. Material: PBMCs or T cells enriched from blood (not recorded which). The receptors originated from a woman between 45 and 65 years old who had been exposed to COVID-19.

This clone showed up many times. V usage is TRBV13 and J usage is TRBJ2-7; 8 positions agree with TRBD2. Germline assignment: CDR1 PRHDT and CDR2 FYEKMQ (reference sequence). Unmatched junction bases numbered 8, after V lost 4 bases and J lost 0 bases. CDR3 length: 16 amino acids. The CDR3: CASSSRRSGGSYEQYF. In nucleotides, the CDR3 is TGTGCCAGCAGCTCTAGACGAAGCGGGGGCTCCTACGAGCAGTACTTC.

V and J are TRBV6-7 and TRBJ2-7; 9 bases align to TRBD1. TRBV6-7 is filed as an ORF, its function uncertain. J lost 4 bases, V lost 5 bases, and 9 bases had no gene match. The CDR3 covers 15 residues. The CDR3 region is CASSRRDRAHYEQYF. The CDR3, as DNA: TGTGCCAGCAGTCGCCGGGACAGGGCGCATTACGAGCAGTACTTC.

The rearrangement uses TRBV20-1 and TRBJ2-7; 9 bases are a match to TRBD2. Germline trimming cut 3 bases from V and 9 bases from J; bases unmatched to any gene: 12. Germline V lookup: CDR1 DFQATT, CDR2 SNEGSKA (reference sequence). This CDR3 spans 14 amino acids. The CDR3 DNA reads as TGCAGTGCTAGTGGAGCGGGGGGTAATACTTGGCAGTACTTC. The encoded protein is CSASGAGGNTWQYF.

The gene calls are TRBV10-1 and TRBJ1-1; 7 nucleotides agree with TRBD1. The germline CDR1 and CDR2 sequences are WNHNN and SYGVQD (reference sequence). V lost 4 bases to trimming and J lost 6 bases; unmatched junction nucleotides: 14. The CDR3 contains 16 residues. The CDR3 spells CASSGYDRVFCAEAFF. The CDR3 DNA follows: TGCGCCAGCAGTGGTTACGACAGGGTCTTTTGCGCTGAAGCTTTCTTT.

The chain uses TRBV19 and TRBJ1-5; D is ambiguous. Germline loops: CDR1 LNHDA, CDR2 SQIVND (reference sequence). V lost 8 bases and J 1 base, leaving 9 bases between the germline ends. There are 13 residues in the CDR3. Here the CDR3 reads CASRGYSNQPQHF. CDR3 coding DNA: TGTGCCAGTCGAGGGTACAGCAATCAGCCCCAGCATTTT.

J is TRBJ1-6 and V is TRBV28; no firm D call. The V gene lost 7 bases and the J gene lost 10 bases, with 11 bases spanning the gap. CDR3 length: 12 residues. Germline CDR1 MDHEN, CDR2 SYDVKM. The CDR3 here is CASTPHQSPLHF. The CDR3, as DNA: TGTGCCAGCACCCCGCATCAGTCACCCCTCCACTTT.

V is TRBV3-1 (or the pseudogene TRBV3-2) and J is TRBJ1-1; the D is unclear. The CDR3 covers 13 residues. Trimming pared 5 bases from V and 5 bases from J, leaving 12 bases between. Germline CDR1 reads LGHDT; CDR2 reads YNNKEL (reference sequence). The CDR3 here is CASSVASKTEAFF. In nucleotides, the CDR3 is TGTGCCAGCAGCGTCGCGTCAAAAACTGAAGCTTTCTTT.

The CDR3 bases are TGTGCCAGCTCACCACCGAACAGCGGAGATACGCAGTATTTT. As protein: CASSPPNSGDTQYF. The gene calls are TRBV18 and TRBJ2-3; possibly TRBD2 for D (5 bases). Germline assignment: CDR1 KGHSH and CDR2 LQKENI. The CDR3 loop spans 14 amino acids. The V gene lost 0 bases and the J gene lost 5 bases, with 9 bases spanning the gap. Full variable domain (remainder filled in from reference TRBV18 and TRBJ2-3): NAGVMQNPRHLVRRRGQEARLRCSPMKGHSHVYWYRQLPEEGLKFMVYLQKENIIDESGMPKERFSAEFPKEGPSILRIQQVVRGDSAAYFCASSPPNSGDTQYFGPGTRLTVL.

The V gene is TRBV6-9, the J gene TRBJ2-7; a possible D gene is TRBD2 (6 bases). The CDR3 covers 9 residues. The germline V and J ends were trimmed by 9 bases and 8 bases, with 8 bases remaining between them. Germline CDR1 is MNHGY and CDR2 is SVAAGI. The DNA for the CDR3 is TGTGCCAGTAGGACTAAGCAGTACTTC. It is translated as CASRTKQYF.

The rearrangement joins TRBV3-1 (or the pseudogene TRBV3-2) to TRBJ1-2, with D possibly being TRBD1 (5 bases). From germline, CDR1 is LGHDT and CDR2 YNNKEL (reference sequence). The CDR3 contains 10 residues. Trimming stripped 10 bases from V and 5 bases from J, with 8 bases between. The CDR3 reads CAIQGYGYTF. CDR3 DNA: TGTGCCATCCAGGGTTATGGCTACACCTTC.

In its sample, this clone was seen a few times. This chain links TRBV11-1 with TRBJ2-2; 10 bases are a match to TRBD1. V lost 5 bases to trimming and J lost 5 bases; unmatched junction nucleotides: 8. CDR3 length: 16 residues. CDR1 and CDR2 (germline): SGHAT, FQDESV (reference sequence). CDR3 nucleotide sequence: TGTGCCAGCAGCAACGGACAGGGGGTCCAAACCGGGGAGCTGTTTTTT. Protein product: CASSNGQGVQTGELFF.

This clone has a single count. This chain links TRBV3-1 (or the pseudogene TRBV3-2) with TRBJ1-1; D is uncertain. The V end was cut by 0 bases, the J end by 5 bases, with 10 bases between. This CDR3 contains 14 residues. Germline assignment: CDR1 LGHDT and CDR2 YNNKEL (reference sequence). This CDR3 is CASSQDSSRTEAFF. The CDR3 bases are TGTGCCAGCAGCCAAGATTCGAGCCGGACTGAAGCTTTCTTT.

This chain joins TRBV5-6 and TRBJ2-3; tentative D call: TRBD2 (7 bases). V lost 1 base to trimming and J lost 5 bases, with 17 bases between them. Germline V gene data show CDR1 as SGHDT and CDR2 as YYEEEE. The length of the CDR3 is 16 residues. The CDR3 sequence is CASSLLTGGHGDTQYF. The CDR3 bases are TGTGCCAGCAGCTTGCTGACCGGGGGGCATGGAGATACGCAGTATTTT.